The clone carrying this T cell receptor beta chain was picked up many times. Per the germline V gene, CDR1 is SGHTA and CDR2 is FQGNSA. The CDR3 is made up of 12 amino acids. V was trimmed by 5 bases and J by 7 bases, leaving 9 bases between them. These data come from a study of T-cell reconstitution after alpha-beta-depleted transplantation in children. The TCRbeta library was prepared with unique molecular identifiers. TCRdb called the PCR reads again in MiXCR, with one record for every CDR3 protein. The table includes about 370,000 distinct CDR3 sequences, about 20% detected once. The genes are TRBV7-2 and TRBJ1-5; D is unresolved. This TCR derives from a human donor who donated a stem cell graft to a child with acute myeloid leukemia. The starting material was PBMCs from the stem cell graft donor, obtained from the stem cell graft. The CDR3 loop reads CASSRGNQPQHF. The CDR3 nucleotides read TGTGCCAGCAGCCGAGGGAACCAGCCCCAGCATTTT.